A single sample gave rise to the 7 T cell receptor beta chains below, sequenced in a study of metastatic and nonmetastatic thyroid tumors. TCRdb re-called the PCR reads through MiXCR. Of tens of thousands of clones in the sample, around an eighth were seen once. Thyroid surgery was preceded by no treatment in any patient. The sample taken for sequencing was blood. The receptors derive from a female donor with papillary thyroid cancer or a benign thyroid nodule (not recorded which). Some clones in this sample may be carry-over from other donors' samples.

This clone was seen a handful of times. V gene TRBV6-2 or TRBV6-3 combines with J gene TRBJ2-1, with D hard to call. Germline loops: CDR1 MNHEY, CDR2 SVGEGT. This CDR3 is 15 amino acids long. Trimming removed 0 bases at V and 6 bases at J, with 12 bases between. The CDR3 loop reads CASSYSGGIGNEQFF. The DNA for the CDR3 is TGTGCCAGCAGTTACTCGGGTGGGATCGGCAATGAGCAGTTCTTC.

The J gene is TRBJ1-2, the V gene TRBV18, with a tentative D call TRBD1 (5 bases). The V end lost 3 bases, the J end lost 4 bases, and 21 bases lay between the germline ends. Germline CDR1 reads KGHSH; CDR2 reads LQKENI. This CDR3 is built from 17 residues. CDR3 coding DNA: TGTGCCAGCTCACCCCCGATGAACGCCTGGGGCGGCTATGGCTACACCTTC. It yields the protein CASSPPMNAWGGYGYTF.

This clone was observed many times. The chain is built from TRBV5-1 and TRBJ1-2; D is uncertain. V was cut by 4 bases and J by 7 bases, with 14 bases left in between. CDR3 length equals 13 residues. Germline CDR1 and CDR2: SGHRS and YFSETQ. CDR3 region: CASSLDLALGYTF. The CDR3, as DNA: TGCGCCAGCAGCCTAGACCTAGCCCTTGGCTACACCTTC.

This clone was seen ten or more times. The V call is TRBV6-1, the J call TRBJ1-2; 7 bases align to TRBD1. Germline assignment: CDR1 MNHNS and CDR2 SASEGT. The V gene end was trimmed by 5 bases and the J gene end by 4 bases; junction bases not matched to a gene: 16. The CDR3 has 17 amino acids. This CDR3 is CASSKTLTGSSVYGYTF. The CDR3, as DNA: TGTGCCAGCAGTAAGACCCTGACAGGGTCGAGCGTCTATGGCTACACCTTC.

The CDR3 DNA is TGTGCCAGCAGCTTGGGGACTGCCTCTATGAGGGGCTACACCTTC. Encoded protein: CASSLGTASMRGYTF. This rearrangement joins TRBV13 to TRBJ1-2; TRBD1 might be the D (5 bases). The CDR3 is made up of 15 amino acids. CDR1 PRHDT and CDR2 FYEKMQ come from the germline V gene (reference sequence). V was cut by 3 bases and J by 8 bases, with 19 bases left in between. The whole variable domain, filled in from reference TRBV13 and TRBJ1-2, reads AAGVIQSPRHLIKEKRETATLKCYPIPRHDTVYWYQQGPGQDPQFLISFYEKMQSDKGSIPDRFSAQQFSDYHSELNMSSLELGDSALYFCASSLGTASMRGYTFGSGTRLTVV.

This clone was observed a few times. The CDR3 sequence is CASGRGDEQYF. CDR3 nucleotide sequence: TGTGCCAGCGGCAGGGGGGACGAGCAGTACTTC. This rearrangement joins TRBV6-1 to TRBJ2-7, with D tentatively TRBD1 (7 bases). Germline assignment: CDR1 MNHNS and CDR2 SASEGT. The CDR3 consists of 11 residues. V lost 8 bases and J 5 bases, leaving 10 bases between the germline ends.

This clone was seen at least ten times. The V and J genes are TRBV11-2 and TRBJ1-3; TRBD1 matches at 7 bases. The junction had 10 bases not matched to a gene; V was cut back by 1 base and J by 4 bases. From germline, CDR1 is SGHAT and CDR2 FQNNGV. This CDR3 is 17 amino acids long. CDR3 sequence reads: CASSLVAAGGAGNTIYF. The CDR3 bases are TGTGCCAGCAGCTTAGTGGCGGCAGGGGGTGCGGGAAACACCATATATTTT.